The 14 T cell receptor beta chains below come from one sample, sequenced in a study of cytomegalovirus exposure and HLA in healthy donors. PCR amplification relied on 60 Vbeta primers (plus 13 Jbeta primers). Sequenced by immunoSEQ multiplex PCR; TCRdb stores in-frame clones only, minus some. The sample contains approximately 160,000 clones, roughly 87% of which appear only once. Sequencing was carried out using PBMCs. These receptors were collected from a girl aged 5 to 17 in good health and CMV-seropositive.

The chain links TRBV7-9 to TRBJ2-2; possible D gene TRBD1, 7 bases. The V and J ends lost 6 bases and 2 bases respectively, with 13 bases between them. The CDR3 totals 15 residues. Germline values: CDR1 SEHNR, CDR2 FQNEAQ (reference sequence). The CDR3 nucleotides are TGTGCCAGCAGACCAGGGGGGCCAAACACCGGGGAGCTGTTTTTT. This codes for CASRPGGPNTGELFF.

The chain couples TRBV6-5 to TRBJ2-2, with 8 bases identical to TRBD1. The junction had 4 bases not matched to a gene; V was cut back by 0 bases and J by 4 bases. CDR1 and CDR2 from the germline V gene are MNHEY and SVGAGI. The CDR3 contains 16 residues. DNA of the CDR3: TGTGCCAGCAGTTACTCGACAGGGGAGCTCACCGGGGAGCTGTTTTTT. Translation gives CASSYSTGELTGELFF.

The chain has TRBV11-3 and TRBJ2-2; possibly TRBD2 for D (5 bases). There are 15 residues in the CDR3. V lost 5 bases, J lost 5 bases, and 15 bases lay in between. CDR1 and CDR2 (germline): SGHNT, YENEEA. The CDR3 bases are TGTGCCAGCAGCCTCGAGAGGACGGGAACCGGGGAGCTGTTTTTT. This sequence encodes CASSLERTGTGELFF.

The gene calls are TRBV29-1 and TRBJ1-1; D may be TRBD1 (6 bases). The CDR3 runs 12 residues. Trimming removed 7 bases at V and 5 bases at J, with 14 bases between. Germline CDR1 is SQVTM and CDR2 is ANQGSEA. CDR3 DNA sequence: TGCAGCGGACGAGGGGGAAAAACTGAAGCTTTCTTT. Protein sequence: CSGRGGKTEAFF. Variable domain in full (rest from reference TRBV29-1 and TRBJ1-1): SAVISQKPSRDICQRGTSLTIQCQVDSQVTMMFWYRQQPGQSLTLIATANQGSEATYESGFVIDKFPISRPNLTFSTLTVSNMSPEDSSIYLCSGRGGKTEAFFGQGTRLTVV.

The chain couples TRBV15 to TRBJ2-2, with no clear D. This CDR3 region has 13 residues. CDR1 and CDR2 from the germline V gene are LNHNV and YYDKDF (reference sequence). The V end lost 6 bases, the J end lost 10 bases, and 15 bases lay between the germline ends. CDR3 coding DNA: TGTGCCACCAGTCCGCCCACGCGGCCGGAGCTGTTTTTT. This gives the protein CATSPPTRPELFF.

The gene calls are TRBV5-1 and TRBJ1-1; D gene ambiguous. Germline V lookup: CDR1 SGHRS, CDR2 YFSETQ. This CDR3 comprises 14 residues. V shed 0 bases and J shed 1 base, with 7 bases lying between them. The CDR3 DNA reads TGCGCCAGCAGCTTGGGACTCGCGAACACTGAAGCTTTCTTT. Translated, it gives CASSLGLANTEAFF.

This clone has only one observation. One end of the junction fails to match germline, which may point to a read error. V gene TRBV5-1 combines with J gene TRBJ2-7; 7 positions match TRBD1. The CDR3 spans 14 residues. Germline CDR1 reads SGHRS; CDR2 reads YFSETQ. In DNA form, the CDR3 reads TGCGCCAGCAGCCCCGACAGGGTGCCCTACGGGCAGTACTTC. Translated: CASSPDRVPYGQYF. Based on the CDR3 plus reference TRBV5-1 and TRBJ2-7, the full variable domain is KAGVTQTPRYLIKTRGQQVTLSCSPISGHRSVSWYQQTPGQGLQFLFEYFSETQRNKGNFPGRFSGRQFSNSRSEMNVSTLELGDSALYLCASSPDRVPYGQYFGPGTRLTVT.

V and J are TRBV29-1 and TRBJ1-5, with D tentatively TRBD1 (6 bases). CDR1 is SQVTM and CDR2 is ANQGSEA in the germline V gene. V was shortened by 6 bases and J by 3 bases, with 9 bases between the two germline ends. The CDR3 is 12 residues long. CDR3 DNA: TGCAGCGTGGGACACCTCAATCAGCCCCAGCATTTT. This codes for CSVGHLNQPQHF.

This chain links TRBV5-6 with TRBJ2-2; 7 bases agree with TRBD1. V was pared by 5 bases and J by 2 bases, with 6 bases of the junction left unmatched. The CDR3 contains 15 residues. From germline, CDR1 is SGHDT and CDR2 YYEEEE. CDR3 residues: CASRQTGHNTGELFF. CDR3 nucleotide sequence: TGTGCCAGCAGACAGACAGGGCATAACACCGGGGAGCTGTTTTTT.

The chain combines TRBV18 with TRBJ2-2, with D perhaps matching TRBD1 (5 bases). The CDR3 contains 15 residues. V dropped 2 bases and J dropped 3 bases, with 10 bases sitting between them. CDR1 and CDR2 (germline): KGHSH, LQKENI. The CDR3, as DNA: TGTGCCAGCTCACCATCTAGGGGTTACACCGGGGAGCTGTTTTTT. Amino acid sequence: CASSPSRGYTGELFF.

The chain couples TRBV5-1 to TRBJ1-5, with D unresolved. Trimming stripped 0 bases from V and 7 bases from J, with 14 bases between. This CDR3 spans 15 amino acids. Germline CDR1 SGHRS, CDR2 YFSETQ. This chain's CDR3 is CASSLAPVTGQPQHF. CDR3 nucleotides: TGCGCCAGCAGCTTGGCTCCCGTAACGGGGCAGCCCCAGCATTTT.

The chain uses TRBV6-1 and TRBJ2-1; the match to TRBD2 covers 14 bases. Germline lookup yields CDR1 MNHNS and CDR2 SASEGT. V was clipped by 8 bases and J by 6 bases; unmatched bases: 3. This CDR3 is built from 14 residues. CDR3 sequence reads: CASAGLAGANEQFF. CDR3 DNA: TGTGCCAGCGCGGGACTAGCGGGGGCCAATGAGCAGTTCTTC.

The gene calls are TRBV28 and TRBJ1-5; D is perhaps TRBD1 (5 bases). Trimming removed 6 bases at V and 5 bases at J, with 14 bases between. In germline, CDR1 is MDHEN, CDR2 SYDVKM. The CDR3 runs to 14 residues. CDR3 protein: CASRRMGGYQPQHF. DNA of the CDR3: TGTGCCAGCAGACGAATGGGGGGGTATCAGCCCCAGCATTTT.

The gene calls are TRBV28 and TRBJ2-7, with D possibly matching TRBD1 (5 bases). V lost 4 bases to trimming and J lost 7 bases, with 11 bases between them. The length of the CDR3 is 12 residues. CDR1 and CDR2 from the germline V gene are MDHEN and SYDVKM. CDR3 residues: CASSSGSLEQYF. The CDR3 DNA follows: TGTGCCAGCAGTTCAGGGTCATTGGAGCAGTACTTC.